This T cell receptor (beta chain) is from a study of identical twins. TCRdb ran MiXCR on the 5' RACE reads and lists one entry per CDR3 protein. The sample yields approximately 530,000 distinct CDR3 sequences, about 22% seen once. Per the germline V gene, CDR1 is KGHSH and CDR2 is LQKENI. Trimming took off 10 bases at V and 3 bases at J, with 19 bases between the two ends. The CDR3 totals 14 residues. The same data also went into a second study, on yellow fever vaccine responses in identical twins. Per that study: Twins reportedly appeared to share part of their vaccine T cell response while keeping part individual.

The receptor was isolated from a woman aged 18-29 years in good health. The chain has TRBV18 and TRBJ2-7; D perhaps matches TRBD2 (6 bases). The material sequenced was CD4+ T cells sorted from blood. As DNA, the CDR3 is TGTGCCATGCTTCGAAAACGGGACTTCTACGAGCAGTACTTC. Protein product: CAMLRKRDFYEQYF.